These 18 T cell receptor beta chains share one sample of origin, sequenced in a study of blood T cell repertoires in COVID-19. TCRdb's table, derived via immunoSEQ multiplex PCR, lists solely in-frame clones and lacks some. Found here are under 100,000 clones, more than 75% of them singletons; the top ten hold 20%. What was sequenced was peripheral blood. Receptor source: a woman older than 75 with active or convalescent COVID-19.

The chain combines TRBV5-1 with TRBJ1-1; D is uncertain. Trimming took 2 bases from V and 0 from J, leaving 14 bases between them. Germline-derived CDR1 and CDR2 are SGHRS and YFSETQ. The CDR3 spans 16 residues. The CDR3 DNA is TGCGCCAGCAGCTTAATCGGTTCATCCATGAACACTGAAGCTTTCTTT. It is translated as CASSLIGSSMNTEAFF.

The chain employs TRBV7-2 and TRBJ2-7; 10 bases are shared with TRBD1. The CDR3 consists of 15 residues. Germline CDR1 is SGHTA and CDR2 is FQGNSA. The trim removed 5 bases at V and 3 bases at J, leaving 7 bases unmatched. CDR3 residues: CASSRGGTGVYEQYF. The DNA for the CDR3 is TGTGCCAGCAGCCGGGGAGGGACAGGGGTCTACGAGCAGTACTTC.

The rearrangement links TRBV10-3 to TRBJ2-3; D is uncertain. The CDR3 spans 12 residues. From germline, CDR1 is ENHRY and CDR2 SYGVKD. V gave up 6 bases and J gave up 0 bases, with 4 bases separating them. CDR3 residues: CAIRQSTDTQYF. In nucleotides, the CDR3 is TGTGCCATCAGACAGAGCACAGATACGCAGTATTTT.

This clone was found once. The V gene is TRBV21-1, the J gene TRBJ2-3; TRBD1 is the table's D call and was not checked against the DNA. TRBV21-1 is noted as a pseudogene. The CDR3 extends over 17 amino acids. CDR3 protein: CASSTVAGQGVTDTQYF. The CDR3 nucleotides read TGTGCCAGCAGTACAGTGGCAGGACAGGGGGTCACAGATACGCAGTATTTT.

The CDR3 bases are TGTGCCAGTAGTACGGGACAGGGGTCCGGGGAGCTGTTTTTT. Its translation is CASSTGQGSGELFF. The chain recombines TRBV19 with TRBJ2-2; 10 bases agree with TRBD1. V was clipped by 4 bases and J by 6 bases; unmatched bases: 2. The CDR3 covers 14 residues. Germline CDR1 reads LNHDA; CDR2 reads SQIVND (reference sequence).

This chain links TRBV10-3 with TRBJ1-1; a possible D gene is TRBD1 (6 bases). Germline V gene data show CDR1 as ENHRY and CDR2 as SYGVKD. Trimming shortened V by 0 bases and J by 11 bases, and 10 bases separated the two germline ends. The length of the CDR3 is 12 residues. CDR3 sequence: CAISESGGRAFF. CDR3 nucleotides: TGTGCCATCAGTGAGTCAGGGGGAAGGGCTTTCTTT.

The chain has TRBV3-1 (or the pseudogene TRBV3-2) and TRBJ1-3; a weak D match, TRBD1 (6 bases). Deletions cut 2 bases from V and 4 bases from J, with 9 bases between. Looked up from germline, CDR1 is LGHDT and CDR2 is YNNKEL (reference sequence). The CDR3 spans 14 residues. This CDR3 is CASSQLGAGNTIYF. In DNA, the CDR3 is TGTGCCAGCAGCCAATTGGGGGCGGGAAACACCATATATTTT.

J is TRBJ2-3 and V is TRBV28; 11 positions match TRBD2. Germline V lookup: CDR1 MDHEN, CDR2 SYDVKM. The CDR3 consists of 15 residues. Trimming cost V 2 bases and J 5 bases; bases outside gene matches: 3. CDR3 protein: CASSLLAGGRDTQYF. DNA of the CDR3: TGTGCCAGCAGTTTACTAGCGGGGGGCCGAGATACGCAGTATTTT. Full variable domain (rest looked up from reference TRBV28 and TRBJ2-3): DVKVTQSSRYLVKRTGEKVFLECVQDMDHENMFWYRQDPGLGLRLIYFSYDVKMKEKGDIPEGYSVSREKKERFSLILESASTNQTSMYLCASSLLAGGRDTQYFGPGTRLTVL.

With respect to this clone: A read error may explain this, as a much larger clone is one base away. The rearrangement joins TRBV7-6 to TRBJ1-1; D is undetermined. Germline CDR1 and CDR2: SGHVS and FNYEAQ. This CDR3 is built from 13 residues. Trimming removed 2 bases at V and 1 base at J, with 5 bases between. The CDR3 is CASSLQENTEAFF. The CDR3 DNA follows: TGTGCCAGCAGCTTACAGGAGAACACTGAAGCTTTCTTT.

The rearrangement links TRBV5-1 to TRBJ2-1; weak D call: TRBD2 (6 bases). V was cut by 0 bases and J by 5 bases, with 12 bases left in between. The CDR3 consists of 15 residues. In germline, CDR1 is SGHRS, CDR2 YFSETQ. CDR3 sequence reads: CASSLVGGGHNEQFF. The CDR3 bases are TGCGCCAGCAGCTTGGTCGGGGGTGGGCACAATGAGCAGTTCTTC.

About this clone itself: Distinct nucleotide sequences in the sample also encode this CDR3. The V and J genes are TRBV4-3 and TRBJ2-7; 8 bases align to TRBD1. This CDR3 has 15 residues. CDR1 and CDR2 (germline): LGHNA, YSLEER. V lost 2 bases to trimming and J lost 4 bases; unmatched junction nucleotides: 7. The CDR3 DNA reads TGCGCCAGCAGCCAACGGCAGGGGGCTGTGTACGAGCAGTACTTC. Protein product: CASSQRQGAVYEQYF.

The chain combines TRBV6-5 with TRBJ2-3; possibly TRBD2 for D (6 bases). The length of the CDR3 is 15 residues. The V gene's germline CDR1 is MNHEY and CDR2 SVGAGI. V gave up 1 base and J gave up 2 bases, with 10 bases separating them. Here the CDR3 DNA reads TGTGCCAGCAGTTACTTCGGGAGTCCCACAGATACGCAGTATTTT. It codes for CASSYFGSPTDTQYF.

This chain joins TRBV4-2 and TRBJ2-2; the match to TRBD2 covers 8 bases. The length of the CDR3 is 15 residues. CDR1 and CDR2 (germline): LGHNA, YNFKEQ. V trimming: 4 bases; J trimming: 4 bases; junction bases outside the gene matches: 5. This chain's CDR3 is CASSPAGAGTGELFF. The CDR3 DNA reads TGTGCCAGCAGCCCAGCGGGGGCGGGCACCGGGGAGCTGTTTTTT.

This chain's CDR3 is CATSRDASAAGGYTF. CDR3 in DNA: TGTGCCACCAGCAGAGATGCTTCAGCCGCGGGCGGCTACACCTTC. V usage is TRBV15 and J usage is TRBJ1-2; D unresolved. The CDR3 contains 15 residues. Germline V gives CDR1 LNHNV, CDR2 YYDKDF (reference sequence). Trimming took 0 bases from V and 8 from J, leaving 16 bases between them.

The chain is built from TRBV5-1 and TRBJ1-1, with 8 nucleotides matching TRBD1. From germline, CDR1 is SGHRS and CDR2 YFSETQ. The V gene end was trimmed by 4 bases and the J gene end by 4 bases; junction bases not matched to a gene: 9. This CDR3 comprises 15 residues. Written as DNA, the CDR3 is TGCGCCAGCAGCATTGACAGGGGAACGGGCACTGAAGCTTTCTTT. Translation gives CASSIDRGTGTEAFF. Based on the CDR3 plus reference TRBV5-1 and TRBJ1-1, the full variable domain is KAGVTQTPRYLIKTRGQQVTLSCSPISGHRSVSWYQQTPGQGLQFLFEYFSETQRNKGNFPGRFSGRQFSNSRSEMNVSTLELGDSALYLCASSIDRGTGTEAFFGQGTRLTVV.

The chain links TRBV27 to TRBJ2-7; D is possibly TRBD2 (6 bases). The CDR3 covers 12 residues. Germline loops: CDR1 MNHEY, CDR2 SMNVEV (reference sequence). V shed 2 bases and J shed 7 bases, with 9 bases lying between them. The CDR3 spells CASSLAGREQYF. The CDR3, as DNA: TGTGCCAGCAGTTTAGCTGGGAGGGAGCAGTACTTC.

The chain joins TRBV7-9 to TRBJ2-1; D might be TRBD1 (5 bases). Germline loops: CDR1 SEHNR, CDR2 FQNEAQ (reference sequence). The V end was cut by 1 base, the J end by 1 base, with 11 bases between. CDR3 length: 16 residues. CDR3 sequence reads: CASSLVTGGSYNEQFF. The CDR3 nucleotides are TGTGCCAGCAGCTTAGTAACAGGCGGTTCCTACAATGAGCAGTTCTTC.

The chain carries TRBV5-6 and TRBJ2-1; perhaps TRBD2 as D (7 bases). Germline assignment: CDR1 SGHDT and CDR2 YYEEEE. CDR3 length equals 15 residues. The V end lost 4 bases, the J end lost 7 bases, and 18 bases lay between the germline ends. The CDR3 region has the DNA TGTGCCAGCAGCCGGTTCCAGGGAGGGGGTAATGAGCAGTTCTTC. Translating gives CASSRFQGGGNEQFF. Variable domain in full (rest from reference TRBV5-6 and TRBJ2-1): DAGVTQSPTHLIKTRGQQVTLRCSPKSGHDTVSWYQQALGQGPQFIFQYYEEEERQRGNFPDRFSGHQFPNYSSELNVNALLLGDSALYLCASSRFQGGGNEQFFGPGTRLTVL.